Listed below are T cell receptor beta chains from one sample, sequenced in a study of blood T cell repertoires in COVID-19. Measured with immunoSEQ multiplex PCR; TCRdb has only the in-frame clones, and not every one. The table has 200,000 to 300,000 clones, approximately 84% seen once. Input material: peripheral blood. The receptors come from a man in his fifties with acute or convalescent COVID-19. CDR3s include the opening cysteine and the closing phenylalanine or tryptophan. D genes are given only for firm matches. For some rows the clone size is stated as once, few or many, or as a class when expanded; others skip it.

NA	NA	TRBV30	TRBJ2-7	TGTGCCTGGAGTGTAGTGACAGCCTACGAGCAGTACTTC	CAWSVVTAYEQYF
TRBD2	NA	TRBV19	TRBJ2-3	TGTGCCAGTAGTATTTTAGCGGGAGGGTGGCCAGATACGCAGTATTTT	CASSILAGGWPDTQYF
TRBD1	NA	TRBV19	TRBJ1-5	TGTGCCAGTAGTGGGGGACAGGGGATTTATCAGCCCCAGCATTTT	CASSGGQGIYQPQHF
NA	NA	TRBV7-3	TRBJ2-7	TGTGCCAGCAGCTTATGGCCCATCACAGGGATCACCTACGAGCAGTACTTC	CASSLWPITGITYEQYF
TRBD2	NA	TRBV6-2/TRBV6-3	TRBJ2-7	TGTGCCAGCAGTCCGGGACTAGCGGGCTACGAGCAGTACTTC	CASSPGLAGYEQYF
NA	once	TRBV28	TRBJ2-7	TGTGCCAGCAGAGCCCCGTCCGGTTACGAGCAGTACTTC	CASRAPSGYEQYF
TRBD1	NA	TRBV27	TRBJ2-2	TGTGCCAGCAGTTTGGGACAGGGGGCGACCGGGGAGCTGTTTTTT	CASSLGQGATGELFF
NA	NA	TRBV15	TRBJ2-1	TGTGCCACCAGCAGATCACCGGGGTATGAGCAGTTCTTC	CATSRSPGYEQFF
NA	NA	TRBV6-5	TRBJ2-7	TGTGCCAGCAGAGGAGGGAGGTCCTACGAGCAGTACTTC	CASRGGRSYEQYF
TRBD1	NA	TRBV6-4	TRBJ1-2	TGTGCCAGCAGTCCCCGGGCAGGGGGCTATCTCGATGGCTACACCTTC	CASSPRAGGYLDGYTF
NA	NA	TRBV7-9	TRBJ1-1	TGTGCCAGCAGCTCCGGACAGAACACTGAAGCTTTCTTT	CASSSGQNTEAFF
NA	NA	TRBV7-3	TRBJ2-7	TGTGCCAGCAGCACGAGGCCCCTTCCCGGGCAGTACTTC	CASSTRPLPGQYF
NA	NA	TRBV6-5	TRBJ1-5	TGTGCCAGCATCAGGGAAAGCAATCAGCCCCAGCATTTT	CASIRESNQPQHF
TRBD1	NA	TRBV5-1	TRBJ1-2	TGCGCCAGCAGCTTGACTGGGACAGCTAACTATGGCTACACCTTC	CASSLTGTANYGYTF
NA	NA	TRBV5-1	TRBJ1-1	TGCGCCAGCAGCTTGATAGATAAAGCTTTCTTT	CASSLIDKAFF
NA	once	TRBV19	TRBJ2-7	TGTGCCAGTAGTATAACCCTAAGGGGCGAGCAGTACTTC	CASSITLRGEQYF
NA	NA	TRBV10-2	TRBJ2-3	TGCGCCAGCAGTGATTATCTAGCCGGCCTCCAAGATACGCAGTATTTT	CASSDYLAGLQDTQYF
NA	NA	TRBV11-2	TRBJ1-5	TGTGCCAGCAGCTTAGGGTCAGGGATGGGCGATCAGCCCCAGCATTTT	CASSLGSGMGDQPQHF
TRBD1	few	TRBV5-1	TRBJ2-3	TGCGCCAGCAGCACGGGACAGGGGGGAGATACGCAGTATTTT	CASSTGQGGDTQYF
NA	NA	TRBV3-1/TRBV3-2	TRBJ1-4	TGTGCCAGCAGCCCCGGGACAAATAATGAAAAACTGTTTTTT	CASSPGTNNEKLFF
TRBD1	once	TRBV19	TRBJ1-6	TGTGCCAGTACTCCGCCGGGACAGTATTCACCCCTCCACTTT	CASTPPGQYSPLHF
TRBD2	NA	TRBV30	TRBJ2-1	TGTGCCTGGAGCCCGGGACTAGTGTCTGGTGAGCAGTTCTTC	CAWSPGLVSGEQFF
TRBD2	NA	TRBV5-5	TRBJ2-3	TGTGCCAGCAGCTCTGGGGGAGGGGATACGCAGTATTTT	CASSSGGGDTQYF
TRBD2	NA	TRBV10-3	TRBJ2-2	TGTGCCACCGGCGGGGGGGCGGGTACCGGGGAGCTGTTTTTT	CATGGGAGTGELFF
TRBD2	few	TRBV2	TRBJ2-1	TGTGCCAGCAGGGCCGGGACTAGCGGGGGAAATGAGCAGTTCTTC	CASRAGTSGGNEQFF
NA	NA	TRBV2	TRBJ1-5	TGTGCCAGCAGTGGGGCCCCCCGGAGCAATCAGCCCCAGCATTTT	CASSGAPRSNQPQHF
NA	NA	TRBV4-1	TRBJ2-2	TGCGCCAGCAGCCGCTGGGTTGGGGGGACCGGGGAGCTGTTTTTT	CASSRWVGGTGELFF
TRBD2	NA	TRBV11-3	TRBJ2-3	TGTGCCAGCTCAAGGACTAGCGGGAGGGCGGATACGCAGTATTTT	CASSRTSGRADTQYF
TRBD1	NA	TRBV5-1	TRBJ1-6	TGCGCCAGCAGCGACGCCGGGACAGGGATCTCACCCCTCCACTTT	CASSDAGTGISPLHF
NA	NA	TRBV7-8	TRBJ1-1	TGTGCCAGCAGCTCACAGGGTATTGCAAACACTGAAGCTTTCTTT	CASSSQGIANTEAFF
NA	NA	TRBV5-4	TRBJ2-7	TGTGCCAGCAGCTTTAGGCCTGGCGAGGCATACGAGCAGTACTTC	CASSFRPGEAYEQYF
NA	few	TRBV13	TRBJ1-6	TGTGCCAGCAGCCAGACGGGGGAGAGCTCCTATAATTCACCCCTCCACTTT	CASSQTGESSYNSPLHF
TRBD1	NA	TRBV6-5	TRBJ2-7	TGTGCCGTACGACAGGGGGTTTCGTACGAGCAGTACTTC	CAVRQGVSYEQYF
TRBD2	NA	TRBV11-3	TRBJ2-1	TGTGCCAGCACTCTACAGAGCGGGAGGACTAACAATGAGCAGTTCTTC	CASTLQSGRTNNEQFF
NA	NA	TRBV5-6	TRBJ2-3	TGTGCCAGCAGCTCGCGGAGGGAGGGCACAGATACGCAGTATTTT	CASSSRREGTDTQYF
TRBD2	NA	TRBV7-3	TRBJ2-5	TGTGCCAGCAGCTTGGGGACTAGCGGGAGACTAGAGACCCAGTACTTC	CASSLGTSGRLETQYF
NA	NA	TRBV18	TRBJ1-2	TGTGCCAGCTCACTCGGGGTCGGGGCTAACTATGGCTACACCTTC	CASSLGVGANYGYTF
TRBD1	NA	TRBV5-5	TRBJ2-3	TGTGCCAGCAGCCGAGACAGGGACAGGAGCCCAGATACGCAGTATTTT	CASSRDRDRSPDTQYF
NA	NA	TRBV27	TRBJ1-5	TGTGCCAGCAGTTTGGGTTCGGGGTTCAAGGGTCAGCCCCAGCATTTT	CASSLGSGFKGQPQHF
NA	NA	TRBV27	TRBJ2-6	TGTGCCAGCAGTTTGGTTGGTCCCAGGGAAACTGGGGCCAACGTCCTGACTTTC	CASSLVGPRETGANVLTF
NA	NA	TRBV28	TRBJ1-2	TGTGCCAGCGAAGAGGCCACGGGAAAATTCGGCTATGGCTACACCTTC	CASEEATGKFGYGYTF
NA	NA	TRBV6-2/TRBV6-3	TRBJ2-7	TGTGCCAGCAGTTACGTGGGAGCTGGGGAGCAGTACTTC	CASSYVGAGEQYF
NA	NA	TRBV19	TRBJ1-5	TGTGCCAGTAAGGGAGCTTTGGGCAATCAGCCCCAGCATTTT	CASKGALGNQPQHF
NA	NA	TRBV6-2/TRBV6-3	TRBJ2-1	TGTGCCAGCAGTTACTCGTCGACAAGTGAGCAGTTCTTC	CASSYSSTSEQFF
TRBD2	NA	TRBV28	TRBJ2-3	TGTGCCAGCACCTCGACTAGCGGGGGGGCGGATACGCAGTATTTT	CASTSTSGGADTQYF
NA	NA	TRBV7-9	TRBJ2-7	TGTGCCAGCAGCCCTAAACGCGACTCCTACGAGCAGTACTTC	CASSPKRDSYEQYF
NA	NA	TRBV7-8	TRBJ2-3	TGTGCCAGCAGCTTATGGGAGCCCGGCGGGAGCACAGATACGCAGTATTTT	CASSLWEPGGSTDTQYF
NA	NA	TRBV25-1	TRBJ2-7	TGTGCCAGCAGTGAAACATACGAGCAGTACTTC	CASSETYEQYF
TRBD1	few	TRBV7-3	TRBJ2-2	TGTGCCACGAAATCTAGGGGGCCCGGGGAGCTGTTTTTT	CATKSRGPGELFF
NA	NA	TRBV2	TRBJ2-7	TGTGCCAGCAACCTCCGGGACACCACCTACGAGCAGTACTTC	CASNLRDTTYEQYF
TRBD2	few	TRBV20-1	TRBJ2-1	TGCAGTGCTAGTCGAGCGGGAGGGGTTAATGAGCAGTTCTTC	CSASRAGGVNEQFF